A selection of T cell receptor beta chains follows, all from one sample in a study of shared clonotypes between healthy human individuals. Data came from immunoSEQ multiplex PCR; TCRdb stores just in-frame clones and leaves some out. The profile shows over 2 million clones, about 90% of them singletons. Material for sequencing was naive CD4+ T cells from PBMCs. These receptors all stem from a man aged 18 to 29 in good health. Some clones in this sample may be carry-over from other donors' samples. The CDR3 runs from the conserved cysteine through the conserved F or W. Fields, in order: CDR3 DNA, CDR3 protein, clone size, V gene, D gene, J gene. A D gene is named only where the DNA matches it firmly. Not every row has a clone size; where given, it reads once, few, many or a size class.

CDR3 DNA: TGTGCCAGCAGCCAAGGACTAGCGCTAAGCACAGATACGCAGTATTTT
CDR3 protein: CASSQGLALSTDTQYF
clone size: -
V gene: TRBV5-4
D gene: TRBD2
J gene: TRBJ2-3

CDR3 DNA: TGTGCCTGGAGTTCCCCCCCAGGGAGCTATGGAAACACCATATATTTT
CDR3 protein: CAWSSPPGSYGNTIYF
clone size: -
V gene: TRBV30
D gene: -
J gene: TRBJ1-3

CDR3 DNA: TGCAGCGTGGGGGGGCGGATGAACACTGAAGCTTTCTTT
CDR3 protein: CSVGGRMNTEAFF
clone size: -
V gene: TRBV29-1
D gene: -
J gene: TRBJ1-1

CDR3 DNA: TGTGCCAGCAGCCCCACAGACTCTGGAAACACCATATATTTT
CDR3 protein: CASSPTDSGNTIYF
clone size: -
V gene: TRBV6-5
D gene: -
J gene: TRBJ1-3

CDR3 DNA: TGTGCCAGCAGCCCCCGTCGGGGTGTCGACTACGAGCAGTACTTC
CDR3 protein: CASSPRRGVDYEQYF
clone size: -
V gene: TRBV25-1
D gene: -
J gene: TRBJ2-7

CDR3 DNA: TGTGCCAGCAGCTTTGGGCGGGAGGGAATTAACAATGAGCAGTTCTTC
CDR3 protein: CASSFGREGINNEQFF
clone size: -
V gene: TRBV7-9
D gene: TRBD2
J gene: TRBJ2-1

CDR3 DNA: TGTGCCAGCTCACCGCTGGACAGGGAGTCTGGCTACACCTTC
CDR3 protein: CASSPLDRESGYTF
clone size: -
V gene: TRBV18
D gene: TRBD1
J gene: TRBJ1-2

CDR3 DNA: TGTGCCAGTAGTCCCGGACAGGTCTTCACCAGGGAGCTGTTTTTT
CDR3 protein: CASSPGQVFTRELFF
clone size: -
V gene: TRBV19
D gene: TRBD1
J gene: TRBJ2-2

CDR3 DNA: TGTGCCACCGGGACTAGCGGCAACAATGAGCAGTTCTTC
CDR3 protein: CATGTSGNNEQFF
clone size: -
V gene: TRBV7-3
D gene: TRBD2
J gene: TRBJ2-1

CDR3 DNA: TGCGCCAGCAGCCCCCACCTGACGGCTAGCGGGGCCTACGAGCAGTACTTC
CDR3 protein: CASSPHLTASGAYEQYF
clone size: -
V gene: TRBV4-1
D gene: TRBD2
J gene: TRBJ2-7

CDR3 DNA: TGTGCCAGCAGAGACCGGGACAGGGTCTACGAGCAGTACTTC
CDR3 protein: CASRDRDRVYEQYF
clone size: -
V gene: TRBV28
D gene: TRBD1
J gene: TRBJ2-7

CDR3 DNA: TGTGCCAGCAGCACAGGTGGGGACAGGGGAACTGAAGCTTTCTTT
CDR3 protein: CASSTGGDRGTEAFF
clone size: -
V gene: TRBV12-1
D gene: -
J gene: TRBJ1-1

CDR3 DNA: TGCGCCAGCAGCCAAGATCTAGGCGGACAGGGGGGCGAGCAGTACTTC
CDR3 protein: CASSQDLGGQGGEQYF
clone size: once
V gene: TRBV4-1
D gene: TRBD1
J gene: TRBJ2-7

CDR3 DNA: TGCAGCGCGGCCCTGGGACAGGGGCCTGAAGCTTTCTTT
CDR3 protein: CSAALGQGPEAFF
clone size: -
V gene: TRBV29-1
D gene: TRBD1
J gene: TRBJ1-1

CDR3 DNA: TGCAGTGCTAGTCACAGGGGCTACACCTTC
CDR3 protein: CSASHRGYTF
clone size: -
V gene: TRBV20-1
D gene: -
J gene: TRBJ1-2

CDR3 DNA: TGTGCCAGCAGTCTCGGGACAGGGATAATGAACACTGAAGCTTTCTTT
CDR3 protein: CASSLGTGIMNTEAFF
clone size: -
V gene: TRBV6-6
D gene: TRBD1
J gene: TRBJ1-1

CDR3 DNA: TGTGCCAGCAGCCCCACTGGCCCAGCGGAGGGCTCCTACGAGCAGTACTTC
CDR3 protein: CASSPTGPAEGSYEQYF
clone size: -
V gene: TRBV7-4
D gene: -
J gene: TRBJ2-7

CDR3 DNA: TGTGCCAGCAGCTTATCAGGGGGGGAGTATGGCTACACCTTC
CDR3 protein: CASSLSGGEYGYTF
clone size: -
V gene: TRBV5-4
D gene: TRBD1
J gene: TRBJ1-2

CDR3 DNA: TGTGCCAGCTCACCCCTCTTGGAGCACATTCAGTACTTC
CDR3 protein: CASSPLLEHIQYF
clone size: -
V gene: TRBV18
D gene: -
J gene: TRBJ2-4

CDR3 DNA: TGTGCCAGCAGACGAATGTCGGGGGGACTGAACACTGAAGCTTTCTTT
CDR3 protein: CASRRMSGGLNTEAFF
clone size: -
V gene: TRBV5-4
D gene: -
J gene: TRBJ1-1

CDR3 DNA: TGTGCCAGCAGCTTAGGGACTAGCGGGACTGAGACCCAGTACTTC
CDR3 protein: CASSLGTSGTETQYF
clone size: -
V gene: TRBV7-3
D gene: TRBD2
J gene: TRBJ2-5

CDR3 DNA: TGTGCCACCAGCAGTCCCCTCACTTCACTAGCCAAAAACATTCAGTACTTC
CDR3 protein: CATSSPLTSLAKNIQYF
clone size: -
V gene: TRBV15
D gene: -
J gene: TRBJ2-4

CDR3 DNA: TGCGCCAGCAGCTTACAGGGGGCGGATACGCAGTATTTT
CDR3 protein: CASSLQGADTQYF
clone size: -
V gene: TRBV5-1
D gene: TRBD1
J gene: TRBJ2-3

CDR3 DNA: TGTGCCAGCTTCAGGGGTGGCTCCTACAATGAGCAGTTCTTC
CDR3 protein: CASFRGGSYNEQFF
clone size: -
V gene: TRBV28
D gene: -
J gene: TRBJ2-1

CDR3 DNA: TGTGCCAGCAGTTACGGGGGACAGGATTATGGCTACACCTTC
CDR3 protein: CASSYGGQDYGYTF
clone size: -
V gene: TRBV6-6
D gene: TRBD1
J gene: TRBJ1-2

CDR3 DNA: TGTGCCAGCAGTCGAGGAGACGGAGGGGGGGAGACCCAGTACTTC
CDR3 protein: CASSRGDGGGETQYF
clone size: -
V gene: TRBV7-6
D gene: -
J gene: TRBJ2-5

CDR3 DNA: TGTGCCTGGAGTGTGCCAACAGATACGCAGTATTTT
CDR3 protein: CAWSVPTDTQYF
clone size: -
V gene: TRBV30
D gene: -
J gene: TRBJ2-3

CDR3 DNA: TGTGCCAGCAGCCCCCGCGGGAGGGGGGGAAGCACCGGGGAGCTGTTTTTT
CDR3 protein: CASSPRGRGGSTGELFF
clone size: -
V gene: TRBV9
D gene: TRBD2
J gene: TRBJ2-2

CDR3 DNA: TGTGCCAGCAGTGAAGGCTGGGGACAGGGGAGCTCCTACGAGCAGTACTTC
CDR3 protein: CASSEGWGQGSSYEQYF
clone size: -
V gene: TRBV6-1
D gene: TRBD1
J gene: TRBJ2-7

CDR3 DNA: TGTGCCAGCAGTTCTCGGGGGTTCATGAACACTGAAGCTTTCTTT
CDR3 protein: CASSSRGFMNTEAFF
clone size: once
V gene: TRBV28
D gene: -
J gene: TRBJ1-1

CDR3 DNA: TGTGCCTGGAGTGTACGGAGGGGCACTGAAGCTTTCTTT
CDR3 protein: CAWSVRRGTEAFF
clone size: -
V gene: TRBV30
D gene: -
J gene: TRBJ1-1

CDR3 DNA: TGTGCCAGCAGTTTCGGACAGGGAAGAGTAGGGGGCTACACCTTC
CDR3 protein: CASSFGQGRVGGYTF
clone size: -
V gene: TRBV28
D gene: TRBD1
J gene: TRBJ1-2

CDR3 DNA: TGTGCCAGCACACAGGGTAACTATGGCTACACCTTC
CDR3 protein: CASTQGNYGYTF
clone size: -
V gene: TRBV5-5
D gene: -
J gene: TRBJ1-2

CDR3 DNA: TGTGCCAGCAGGGCGGGACGTCCCCTCTCTGGGGCCAACGTCCTGACTTTC
CDR3 protein: CASRAGRPLSGANVLTF
clone size: -
V gene: TRBV27
D gene: -
J gene: TRBJ2-6

CDR3 DNA: TGTGCCAGCAGCCCCGGGACTAGCGGGAGTAGCACAGATACGCAGTATTTT
CDR3 protein: CASSPGTSGSSTDTQYF
clone size: -
V gene: TRBV7-9
D gene: TRBD2
J gene: TRBJ2-3